This T cell receptor (beta chain) was retrieved from a study of cytomegalovirus exposure and HLA in healthy donors. Study-wide results and limits: A later analysis showed that HLA-associated TCR beta chains had undergone more clonal expansion than equally common others. Further analysis was carried out later, and it showed several of the most significant clusters appearing linked to common viral pathogens. Three CMV-associated chains were confirmed in vitro to be specific for CMV antigens.

From germline, CDR1 is MRHNA and CDR2 SNTAGT. The CDR3 length is 15 residues. V was pared by 5 bases and J by 4 bases, with 16 bases between. At collection, donors were nominally healthy, but unrecorded immune exposures were probable. With respect to this clone: Its target is unknown.

The study ran its PCR with 60 Vbeta and 13 Jbeta primers. The method was immunoSEQ multiplex PCR; TCRdb's version includes in-frame clones alone and lacks a portion of them. The sample lists under 200,000 clones, around 73% occurring once. The receptor was derived from a woman aged 18-29 years in good health and CMV-seropositive. The chain couples TRBV6-4 to TRBJ2-3; D is perhaps TRBD2 (6 bases). Input material: PBMCs. The CDR3 region is CASSIEGGAPDTQYF. The DNA of the CDR3 is TGTGCCAGCAGTATAGAGGGCGGGGCCCCAGATACGCAGTATTTT.